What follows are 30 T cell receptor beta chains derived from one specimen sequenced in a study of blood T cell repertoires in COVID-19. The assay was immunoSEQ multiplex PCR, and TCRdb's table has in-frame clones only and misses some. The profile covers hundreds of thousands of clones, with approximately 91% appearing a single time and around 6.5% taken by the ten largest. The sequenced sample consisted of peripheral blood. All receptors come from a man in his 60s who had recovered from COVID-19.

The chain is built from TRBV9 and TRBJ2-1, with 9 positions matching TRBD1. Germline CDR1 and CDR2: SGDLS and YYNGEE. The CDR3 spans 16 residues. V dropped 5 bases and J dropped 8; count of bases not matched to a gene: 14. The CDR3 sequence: CASSPLRDRVLDEQFF. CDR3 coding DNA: TGTGCCAGCAGTCCACTCCGGGACAGGGTCTTAGATGAGCAGTTCTTC.

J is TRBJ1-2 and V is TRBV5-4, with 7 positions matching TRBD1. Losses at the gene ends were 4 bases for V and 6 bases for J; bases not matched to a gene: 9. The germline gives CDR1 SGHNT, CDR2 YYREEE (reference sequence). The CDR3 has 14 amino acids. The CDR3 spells CASSAGTDLDGYTF. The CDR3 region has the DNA TGTGCCAGCAGCGCTGGGACAGACCTCGATGGCTACACCTTC.

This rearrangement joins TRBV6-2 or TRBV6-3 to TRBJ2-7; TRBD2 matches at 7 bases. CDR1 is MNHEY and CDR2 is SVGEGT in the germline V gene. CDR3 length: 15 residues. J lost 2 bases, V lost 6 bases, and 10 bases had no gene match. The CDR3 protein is CASSLSGGSPYEQYF. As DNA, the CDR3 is TGTGCCAGCAGCCTCTCGGGCGGGAGCCCCTACGAGCAGTACTTC.

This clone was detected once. The CDR3 DNA follows: TGTGCCAGTAGCTTCTCGTCGGGGCAGGGGGCAGGTGGAAACACCATATATTTT. Translating gives CASSFSSGQGAGGNTIYF. V and J are TRBV19 and TRBJ1-3, with 8 bases fitting TRBD1. The CDR3 length is 18 residues. J lost 3 bases, V lost 6 bases, and 16 bases had no gene match. Per germline, CDR1 LNHDA and CDR2 SQIVND (reference sequence). Based on the CDR3 plus reference TRBV19 and TRBJ1-3, the full variable domain is DGGITQSPKYLFRKEGQNVTLSCEQNLNHDAMYWYRQDPGQGLRLIYYSQIVNDFQKGDIAEGYSVSREKKESFPLTVTSAQKNPTAFYLCASSFSSGQGAGGNTIYFGEGSWLTVV.

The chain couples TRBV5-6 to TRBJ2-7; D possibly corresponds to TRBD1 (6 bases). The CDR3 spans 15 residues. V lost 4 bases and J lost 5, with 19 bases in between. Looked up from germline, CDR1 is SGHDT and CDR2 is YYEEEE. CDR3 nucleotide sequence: TGTGCCAGCAGCCGGGTCGCCGGACAGTACCACGAGCAGTACTTC. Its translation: CASSRVAGQYHEQYF.

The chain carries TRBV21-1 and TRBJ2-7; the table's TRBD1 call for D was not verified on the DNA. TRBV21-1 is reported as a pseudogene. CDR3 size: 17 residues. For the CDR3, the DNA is TGTGCCAGCAGCAAAGTGGGCGGACAGTCGAGCTCCTACGAGCAGTACTTC. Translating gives CASSKVGGQSSSYEQYF.

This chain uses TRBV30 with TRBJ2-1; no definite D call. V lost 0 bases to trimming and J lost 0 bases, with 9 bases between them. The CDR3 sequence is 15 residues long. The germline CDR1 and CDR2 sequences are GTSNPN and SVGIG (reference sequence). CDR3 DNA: TGTGCCTGGAGTGTTGAATGGAGCTCCTACAATGAGCAGTTCTTC. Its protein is CAWSVEWSSYNEQFF.

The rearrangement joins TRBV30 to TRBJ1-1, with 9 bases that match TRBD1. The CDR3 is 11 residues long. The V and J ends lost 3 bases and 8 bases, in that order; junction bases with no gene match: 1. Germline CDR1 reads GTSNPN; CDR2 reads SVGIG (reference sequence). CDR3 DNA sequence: TGTGCCTGGAGAGGGACAGGGGAAGCTTTCTTT. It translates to CAWRGTGEAFF. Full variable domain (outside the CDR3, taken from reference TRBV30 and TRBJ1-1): SQTIHQWPATLVQPVGSPLSLECTVEGTSNPNLYWYRQAAGRGLQLLFYSVGIGQISSEVPQNLSASRPQDRQFILSSKKLLLSDSGFYLCAWRGTGEAFFGQGTRLTVV.

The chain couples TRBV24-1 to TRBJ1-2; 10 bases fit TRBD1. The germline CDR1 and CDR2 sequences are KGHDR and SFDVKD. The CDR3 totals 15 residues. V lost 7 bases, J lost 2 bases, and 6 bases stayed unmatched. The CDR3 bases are TGTGCCACCAGCGCACCGGGACAGGGGAACTATGGCTACACCTTC. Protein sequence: CATSAPGQGNYGYTF.

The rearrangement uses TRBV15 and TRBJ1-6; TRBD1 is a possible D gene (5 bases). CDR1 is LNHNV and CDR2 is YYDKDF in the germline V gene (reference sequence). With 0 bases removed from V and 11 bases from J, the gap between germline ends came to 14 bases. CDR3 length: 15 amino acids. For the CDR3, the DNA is TGTGCCACCAGCAGAGATCGGGGGGGGAGGACACCCCTCCACTTT. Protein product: CATSRDRGGRTPLHF. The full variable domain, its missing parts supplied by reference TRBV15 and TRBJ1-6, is DAMVIQNPRYQVTQFGKPVTLSCSQTLNHNVMYWYQQKSSQAPKLLFHYYDKDFNNEADTPDNFQSRRPNTSFCFLDIRSPGLGDTAMYLCATSRDRGGRTPLHFGNGTRLTVT.

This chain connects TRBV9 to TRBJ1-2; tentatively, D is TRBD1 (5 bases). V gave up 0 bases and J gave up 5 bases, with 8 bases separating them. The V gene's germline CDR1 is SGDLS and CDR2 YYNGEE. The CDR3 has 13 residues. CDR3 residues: CASSVVEGYGYTF. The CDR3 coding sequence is TGTGCCAGCAGCGTAGTGGAGGGGTATGGCTACACCTTC.

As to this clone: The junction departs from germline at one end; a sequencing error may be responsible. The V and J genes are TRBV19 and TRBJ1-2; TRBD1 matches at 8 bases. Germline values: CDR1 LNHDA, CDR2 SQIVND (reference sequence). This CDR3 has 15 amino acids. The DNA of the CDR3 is TGTGCCAGTAGTATCGGACAGGGAAACGTCGGTGGCTACATCTTC. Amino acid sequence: CASSIGQGNVGGYIF.

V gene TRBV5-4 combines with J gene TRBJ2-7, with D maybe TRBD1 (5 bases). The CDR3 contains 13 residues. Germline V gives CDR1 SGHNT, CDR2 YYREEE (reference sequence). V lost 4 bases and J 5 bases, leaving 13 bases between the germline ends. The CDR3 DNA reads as TGTGCCAGCAGCAGGACATCTACACACGAGCAGTACTTC. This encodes CASSRTSTHEQYF. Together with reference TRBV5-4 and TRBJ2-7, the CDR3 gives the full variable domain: ETGVTQSPTHLIKTRGQQVTLRCSSQSGHNTVSWYQQALGQGPQFIFQYYREEENGRGNFPPRFSGLQFPNYSSELNVNALELDDSALYLCASSRTSTHEQYFGPGTRLTVT.

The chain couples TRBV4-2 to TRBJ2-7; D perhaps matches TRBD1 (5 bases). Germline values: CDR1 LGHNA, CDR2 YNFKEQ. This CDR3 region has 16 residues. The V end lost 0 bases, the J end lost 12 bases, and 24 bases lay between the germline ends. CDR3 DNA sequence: TGTGCCAGCAGCCAAGATGGGGCCAGGGCCCCAACCTTTTCGTACTTC. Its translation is CASSQDGARAPTFSYF.

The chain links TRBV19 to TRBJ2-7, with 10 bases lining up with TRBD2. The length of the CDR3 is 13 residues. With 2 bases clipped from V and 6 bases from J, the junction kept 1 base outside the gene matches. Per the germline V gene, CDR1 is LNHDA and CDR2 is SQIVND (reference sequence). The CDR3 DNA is TGTGCCAGTAGTATACTAGCGGGGGTCGAGCAGTACTTC. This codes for CASSILAGVEQYF.

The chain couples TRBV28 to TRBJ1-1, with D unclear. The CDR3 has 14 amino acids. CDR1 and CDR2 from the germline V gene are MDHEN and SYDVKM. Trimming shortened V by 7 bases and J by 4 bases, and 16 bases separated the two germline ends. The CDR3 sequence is CASMVPGRITEAFF. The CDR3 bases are TGTGCCAGCATGGTACCGGGAAGAATCACTGAAGCTTTCTTT. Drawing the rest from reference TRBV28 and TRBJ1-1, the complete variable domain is DVKVTQSSRYLVKRTGEKVFLECVQDMDHENMFWYRQDPGLGLRLIYFSYDVKMKEKGDIPEGYSVSREKKERFSLILESASTNQTSMYLCASMVPGRITEAFFGQGTRLTVV.

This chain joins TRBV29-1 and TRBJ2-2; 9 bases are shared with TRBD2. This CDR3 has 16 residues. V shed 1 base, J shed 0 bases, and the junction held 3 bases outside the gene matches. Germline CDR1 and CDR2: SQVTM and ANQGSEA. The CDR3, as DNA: TGCAGCGTTGAAGGGTCTAGCGGGGCGAACACCGGGGAGCTGTTTTTT. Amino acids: CSVEGSSGANTGELFF.

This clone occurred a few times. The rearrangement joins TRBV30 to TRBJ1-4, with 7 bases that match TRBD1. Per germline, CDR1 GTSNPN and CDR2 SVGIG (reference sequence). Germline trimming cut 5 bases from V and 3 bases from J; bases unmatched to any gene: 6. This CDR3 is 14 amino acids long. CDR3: CAWGEGGPNEKLFF. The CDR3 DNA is TGTGCCTGGGGGGAAGGGGGCCCTAATGAAAAACTGTTTTTT.

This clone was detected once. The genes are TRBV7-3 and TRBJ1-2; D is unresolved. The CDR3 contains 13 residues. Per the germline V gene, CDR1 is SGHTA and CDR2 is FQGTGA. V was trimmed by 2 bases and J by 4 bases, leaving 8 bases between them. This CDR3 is CASSLSGSYGYTF. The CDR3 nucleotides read TGTGCCAGCAGCTTATCGGGTTCCTATGGCTACACCTTC.

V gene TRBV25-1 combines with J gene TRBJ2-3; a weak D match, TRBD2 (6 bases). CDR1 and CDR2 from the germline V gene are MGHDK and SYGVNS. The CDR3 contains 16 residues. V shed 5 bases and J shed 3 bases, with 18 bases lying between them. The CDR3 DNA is TGTGCCAGCAGTCCTCTGGGGAGGTGGGGGACAGATACGCAGTATTTT. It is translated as CASSPLGRWGTDTQYF.

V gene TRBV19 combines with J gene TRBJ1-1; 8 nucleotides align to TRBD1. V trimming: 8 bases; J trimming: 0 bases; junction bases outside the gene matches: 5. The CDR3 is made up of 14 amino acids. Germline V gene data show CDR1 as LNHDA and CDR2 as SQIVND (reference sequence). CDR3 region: CASGQGLVNTEAFF. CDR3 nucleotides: TGTGCCAGTGGACAGGGTCTAGTGAACACTGAAGCTTTCTTT.

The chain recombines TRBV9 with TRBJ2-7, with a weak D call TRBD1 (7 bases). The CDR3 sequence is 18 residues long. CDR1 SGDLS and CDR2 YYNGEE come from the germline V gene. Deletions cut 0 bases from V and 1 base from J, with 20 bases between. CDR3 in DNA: TGTGCCAGCAGCGTAGGGTCAGGGGGGACAGCGCGTTCCTACGAGCAGTACTTC. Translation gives CASSVGSGGTARSYEQYF.

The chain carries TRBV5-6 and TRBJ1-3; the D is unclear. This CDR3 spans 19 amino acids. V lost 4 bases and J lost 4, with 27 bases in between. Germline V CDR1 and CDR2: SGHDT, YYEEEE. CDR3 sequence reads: CASSPLGSQIRGRGNTIYF. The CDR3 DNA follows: TGTGCCAGCAGCCCACTAGGGTCCCAAATAAGAGGGAGAGGAAACACCATATATTTT. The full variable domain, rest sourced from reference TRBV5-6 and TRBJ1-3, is DAGVTQSPTHLIKTRGQQVTLRCSPKSGHDTVSWYQQALGQGPQFIFQYYEEEERQRGNFPDRFSGHQFPNYSSELNVNALLLGDSALYLCASSPLGSQIRGRGNTIYFGEGSWLTVV.

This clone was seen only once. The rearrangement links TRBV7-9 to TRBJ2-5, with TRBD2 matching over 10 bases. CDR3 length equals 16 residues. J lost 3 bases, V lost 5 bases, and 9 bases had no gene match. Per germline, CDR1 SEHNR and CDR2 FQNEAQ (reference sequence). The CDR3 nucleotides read TGTGCCAGCAGCCATTTAAAAACTAGCGGGGAAGAGACCCAGTACTTC. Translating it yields CASSHLKTSGEETQYF.

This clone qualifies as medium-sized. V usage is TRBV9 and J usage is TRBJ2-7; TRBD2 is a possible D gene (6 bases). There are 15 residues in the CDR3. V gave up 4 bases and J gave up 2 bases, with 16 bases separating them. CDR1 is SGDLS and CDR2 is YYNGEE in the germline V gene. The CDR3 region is CASSSDRGGAYEQYF. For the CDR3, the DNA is TGTGCCAGCAGCTCCGACCGGGGAGGAGCCTACGAGCAGTACTTC. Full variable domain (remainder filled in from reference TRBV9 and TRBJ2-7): DSGVTQTPKHLITATGQRVTLRCSPRSGDLSVYWYQQSLDQGLQFLIQYYNGEERAKGNILERFSAQQFPDLHSELNLSSLELGDSALYFCASSSDRGGAYEQYFGPGTRLTVT.

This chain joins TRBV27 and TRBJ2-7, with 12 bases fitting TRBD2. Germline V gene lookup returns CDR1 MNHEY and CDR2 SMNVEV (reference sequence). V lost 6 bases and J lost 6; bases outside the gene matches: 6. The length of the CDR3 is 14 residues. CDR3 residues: CASRLLAGGSEQYF. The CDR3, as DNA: TGTGCCAGCAGGTTACTAGCGGGAGGATCCGAGCAGTACTTC.

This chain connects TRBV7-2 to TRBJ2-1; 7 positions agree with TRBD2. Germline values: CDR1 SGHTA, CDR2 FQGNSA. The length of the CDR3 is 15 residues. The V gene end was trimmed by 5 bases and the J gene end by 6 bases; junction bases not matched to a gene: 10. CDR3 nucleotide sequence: TGTGCCAGCAGCCGGCCCGGGGGGAAGCGCAATGAGCAGTTCTTC. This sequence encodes CASSRPGGKRNEQFF.

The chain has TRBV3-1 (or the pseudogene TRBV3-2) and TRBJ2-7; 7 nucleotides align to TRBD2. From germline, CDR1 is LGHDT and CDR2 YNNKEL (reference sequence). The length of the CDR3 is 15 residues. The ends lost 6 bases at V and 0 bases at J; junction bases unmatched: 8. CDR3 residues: CASRVDGGISYEQYF. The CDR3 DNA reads TGTGCCAGCAGAGTTGACGGGGGGATCTCCTACGAGCAGTACTTC.

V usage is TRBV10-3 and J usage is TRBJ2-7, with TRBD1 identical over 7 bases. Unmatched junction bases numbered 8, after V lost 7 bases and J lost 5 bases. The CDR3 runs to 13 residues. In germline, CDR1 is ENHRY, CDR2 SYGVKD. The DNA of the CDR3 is TGTGCCATCACCAACGACAGGGCTGACGAGCAGTACTTC. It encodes CAITNDRADEQYF.

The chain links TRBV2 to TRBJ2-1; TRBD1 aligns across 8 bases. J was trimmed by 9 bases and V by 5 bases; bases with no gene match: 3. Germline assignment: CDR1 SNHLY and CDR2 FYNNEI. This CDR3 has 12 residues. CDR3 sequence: CASSRQGSEQFF. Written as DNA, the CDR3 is TGTGCCAGCAGTAGACAGGGGAGTGAGCAGTTCTTC.